The clone carrying this TCR beta chain was observed at least ten times. The data were obtained in a study of identical twins. A single record per CDR3 protein comes from TCRdb applying MiXCR to the 5' RACE reads. The data show 1,800,000 or so distinct CDR3 sequences, under 35% seen once. This CDR3 is 16 amino acids long. The germline V gene has CDR1 LGHDT and CDR2 YNNKEL (reference sequence). Trimming removed 6 bases from V and 3 bases from J; junction bases left unmatched: 6. The sample comprised cord blood. The rearrangement joins TRBV3-1 to TRBJ2-3, with 13 nucleotides matching TRBD2. This sequence originates from a newborn girl in good health. The CDR3 sequence: CASSRWTSGSTDTQYF. The CDR3 nucleotides are TGTGCCAGCAGTCGATGGACTAGCGGGAGTACAGATACGCAGTATTTT.